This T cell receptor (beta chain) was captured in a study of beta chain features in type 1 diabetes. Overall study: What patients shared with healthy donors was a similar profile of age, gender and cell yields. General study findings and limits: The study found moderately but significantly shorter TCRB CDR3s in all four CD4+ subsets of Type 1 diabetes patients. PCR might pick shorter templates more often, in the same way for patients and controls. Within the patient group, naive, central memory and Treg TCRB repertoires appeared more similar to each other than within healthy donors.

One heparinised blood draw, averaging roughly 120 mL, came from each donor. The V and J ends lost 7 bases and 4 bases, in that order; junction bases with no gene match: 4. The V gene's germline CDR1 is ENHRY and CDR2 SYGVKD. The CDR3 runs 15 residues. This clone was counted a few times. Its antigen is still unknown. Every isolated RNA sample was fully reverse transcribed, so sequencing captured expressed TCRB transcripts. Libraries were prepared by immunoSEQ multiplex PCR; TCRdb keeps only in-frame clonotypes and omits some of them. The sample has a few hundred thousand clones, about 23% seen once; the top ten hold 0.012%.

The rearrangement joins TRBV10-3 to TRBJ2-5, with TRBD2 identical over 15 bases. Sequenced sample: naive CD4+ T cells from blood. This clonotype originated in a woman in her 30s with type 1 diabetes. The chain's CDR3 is CAINTGLAGGETQYF. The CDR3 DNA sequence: TGTGCCATCAATACGGGACTAGCGGGAGGAGAGACCCAGTACTTC.